This T cell receptor (beta chain) was sequenced during a study of blood T cells in healthy people across ages. General study points: Older age went with lower TCR beta diversity per million T cells, in a roughly linear way.

Concerning this clonotype itself: What it recognizes is unknown.

A second PCR, run for about 6 to 11 cycles, used a sample-barcoded 5' primer plus a J-beta primer mix. Any given sample supplied a minimum of 3 million CDR3-containing paired-end reads. TCRdb reanalysed the 5' RACE reads using MiXCR and keeps one entry per CDR3 protein. The data hold 540,000 or so distinct CDR3 sequences, with around 24% observed a single time. The V gene end was trimmed by 0 bases and the J gene end by 2 bases; junction bases not matched to a gene: 10. This CDR3 is 18 amino acids long. In germline, CDR1 is SGDLS, CDR2 YYNGEE. Another study also made use of these data, one on T cells of mothers and their children.

The sequence was collected from a boy younger than 18 in good health. This sequence joins TRBV9 and TRBJ2-5, with TRBD2 matching over 10 bases. Sequenced input: blood. The CDR3 spells CASSVATSGTPGQETQYF. For the CDR3, the DNA is TGTGCCAGCAGCGTAGCTACTAGCGGGACGCCCGGACAAGAGACCCAGTACTTC.